The 6 T cell receptor beta chains below all came from one sample that was sequenced in a study of CD8+ T cells in alopecia areata. The sample's treatment: oral pan-JAK inhibitor, 5-10 mg twice daily. In each case, RNA was isolated and then reverse transcribed into cDNA as the sequencing template. Generated by immunoSEQ multiplex PCR, the TCRdb table keeps only in-frame clones and is missing some. The repertoire consists of around 180,000 clones, with roughly 60% occurring once and the leading ten covering 1.3%. Sequences were derived from CD4+ T cells sorted from blood, sampled around week 50, from a patient treated with tofacitinib. All receptors derive from a human donor with alopecia areata.

The J gene is TRBJ1-6, the V gene TRBV9; 7 nucleotides match TRBD1. The CDR3 has 14 amino acids. V gave up 3 bases and J gave up 4 bases; unmatched junction bases: 1. Germline values: CDR1 SGDLS, CDR2 YYNGEE. The CDR3, as DNA: TGTGCCAGCAGCGCGGGACAGTATAATTCACCCCTCCACTTT. Translating gives CASSAGQYNSPLHF.

In this sample, this clone turned up a few times. The V and J genes are TRBV30 and TRBJ2-3, with TRBD2 matching over 10 bases. The CDR3 is made up of 16 amino acids. V lost 5 bases to trimming and J lost 0 bases; unmatched junction nucleotides: 8. The germline V gene encodes CDR1 GTSNPN and CDR2 SVGIG (reference sequence). As DNA, the CDR3 is TGTGCCTGGGTAGCGGGGGGCCATCCTAGCACAGATACGCAGTATTTT. Its translation is CAWVAGGHPSTDTQYF.

Turning to this clone: Other DNA sequences in this specimen translate into the identical CDR3. This chain links TRBV10-3 with TRBJ2-7; no clear D gene. The CDR3 has 11 amino acids. The germline CDR1 and CDR2 sequences are ENHRY and SYGVKD. Deletions cut 2 bases from V and 4 bases from J, with 3 bases between. In DNA, the CDR3 is TGTGCCATCAGTGAGGGATACGAGCAGTACTTC. Its translation is CAISEGYEQYF.

As regards this clone: The sample holds other DNA sequences that translate to the same CDR3. The V call is TRBV4-3, the J call TRBJ2-7, with D possibly called TRBD1 or TRBD2 (6 bases each). The CDR3 is 13 residues long. The germline gives CDR1 LGHNA, CDR2 YSLEER. Trimming removed 6 bases at V and 0 bases at J, with 9 bases between. CDR3 protein: CASSRGPSYEQYF. CDR3 bases: TGCGCCAGCAGTCGGGGGCCCTCCTACGAGCAGTACTTC.

The table lists this clone with a few counts. V usage is TRBV29-1 and J usage is TRBJ2-3; D assignment may be TRBD1 or TRBD2 (6 bases each). V was trimmed by 3 bases and J by 11 bases, leaving 9 bases between them. The CDR3 totals 10 residues. CDR1 and CDR2 from the germline V gene are SQVTM and ANQGSEA. CDR3 sequence (DNA): TGCAGCGTTGAGGAGGGGGGGCAGTATTTT. This codes for CSVEEGGQYF.

The chain recombines TRBV2 with TRBJ1-2; TRBD1 is a possible D gene (5 bases). The CDR3 contains 14 residues. Trimming stripped 5 bases from V and 1 base from J, with 11 bases between. Germline lookup yields CDR1 SNHLY and CDR2 FYNNEI. The CDR3 is CASSRGESNYGYTF. The DNA for the CDR3 is TGTGCCAGCAGTCGAGGGGAGAGTAACTATGGCTACACCTTC.